One sample yielded the 29 T cell receptor beta chains listed below, sequenced in a study of OX40 agonist ivuxolimab in advanced cancers. The repertoire was sequenced with immunoSEQ multiplex PCR; TCRdb's copy has only in-frame clones and lacks some. The sample has about 86,000 clones; roughly nine tenths are singletons. The starting material was CD4+ or CD8+ T cells sorted from blood, obtained in a trial of the OX40 agonist ivuxolimab. Every receptor here comes from an adult with an advanced solid tumor such as melanoma, head and neck, liver or kidney cancer.

The chain combines TRBV29-1 with TRBJ2-5, with 9 bases fitting TRBD1. Germline CDR1 and CDR2: SQVTM and ANQGSEA. After removal of 8 bases from V and 5 bases from J, the junction contained 6 bases not matched to a gene. This CDR3 has 12 residues. CDR3 sequence: CSTGQGGETQYF. Here the CDR3 DNA reads TGCAGCACGGGACAGGGAGGGGAGACCCAGTACTTC.

V usage is TRBV4-3 and J usage is TRBJ2-1; D possibly corresponds to TRBD2 (5 bases). Per germline, CDR1 LGHNA and CDR2 YSLEER. The V and J ends lost 0 bases and 5 bases respectively, with 8 bases between them. There are 14 residues in the CDR3. CDR3 bases: TGCGCCAGCAGCCAAGATTACGGGGACAATGAGCAGTTCTTC. Residues: CASSQDYGDNEQFF.

V gene TRBV4-1 combines with J gene TRBJ2-3, with D hard to call. The germline V and J ends were trimmed by 0 bases and 0 bases, with 7 bases remaining between them. Germline V gene lookup returns CDR1 MGHRA and CDR2 YSYEKL. The CDR3 length is 15 residues. In DNA, the CDR3 is TGCGCCAGCAGCCAAGATGCTGGGAGCACAGATACGCAGTATTTT. Residues: CASSQDAGSTDTQYF.

This clone was detected once. The CDR3: CAISESGSPGELFF. The CDR3, as DNA: TGTGCCATCAGTGAGTCCGGCTCCCCCGGGGAGCTGTTTTTT. The J gene is TRBJ2-2, the V gene TRBV10-3; D gene unclear. Germline lookup yields CDR1 ENHRY and CDR2 SYGVKD. With 0 bases removed from V and 6 bases from J, the gap between germline ends came to 8 bases. This CDR3 has 14 amino acids.

This clone has just a few counts. The chain joins TRBV27 to TRBJ2-1; 13 bases agree with TRBD2. The trim removed 8 bases at V and 5 bases at J, leaving 6 bases unmatched. The germline gives CDR1 MNHEY, CDR2 SMNVEV (reference sequence). The CDR3 has 15 residues. CDR3: CASGTSGRVHNEQFF. The CDR3 DNA reads TGTGCCAGCGGAACTAGCGGGAGGGTCCACAATGAGCAGTTCTTC.

The chain's CDR3 is CASSPKTQAGEQYF. The CDR3 nucleotides are TGTGCCAGCTCACCAAAGACACAGGCAGGCGAGCAGTACTTC. The chain recombines TRBV18 with TRBJ2-7; TRBD1 might be the D (5 bases). The V end was cut by 2 bases, the J end by 6 bases, with 14 bases between. The CDR3 totals 14 residues. CDR1 is KGHSH, CDR2 LQKENI, per germline. Together with reference TRBV18 and TRBJ2-7, the CDR3 gives the full variable domain: NAGVMQNPRHLVRRRGQEARLRCSPMKGHSHVYWYRQLPEEGLKFMVYLQKENIIDESGMPKERFSAEFPKEGPSILRIQQVVRGDSAAYFCASSPKTQAGEQYFGPGTRLTVT.

The chain employs TRBV11-3 and TRBJ2-6; D gene unclear. This CDR3 is built from 16 residues. Germline V lookup: CDR1 SGHNT, CDR2 YENEEA. The V and J ends lost 0 bases and 1 base respectively, with 7 bases between them. The CDR3, as DNA: TGTGCCAGCAGCTTAGAGTTCTCTTCTGGGGCCAACGTCCTGACTTTC. Translating gives CASSLEFSSGANVLTF.

This chain connects TRBV11-3 to TRBJ2-7; 7 positions agree with TRBD1. Losses at the gene ends were 5 bases for V and 6 bases for J; bases not matched to a gene: 7. Germline-derived CDR1 and CDR2 are SGHNT and YENEEA. The CDR3 totals 13 residues. The CDR3 here is CASSLAWTGEQYF. CDR3 in DNA: TGTGCCAGCAGCCTCGCCTGGACAGGCGAGCAGTACTTC. The full variable domain, with the rest looked up from reference TRBV11-3 and TRBJ2-7, is EAGVVQSPRYKIIEKKQPVAFWCNPISGHNTLYWYLQNLGQGPELLIRYENEEAVDDSQLPKDRFSAERLKGVDSTLKIQPAELGDSAVYLCASSLAWTGEQYFGPGTRLTVT.

This sequence joins TRBV7-6 and TRBJ2-3; no clear D gene. Germline-derived CDR1 and CDR2 are SGHVS and FNYEAQ. This CDR3 spans 16 amino acids. V lost 5 bases and J lost 2, with 17 bases in between. The CDR3, as DNA: TGTGCCAGCAGCCCCAGGTCGGCAGCAACCACAGATACGCAGTATTTT. The encoded protein is CASSPRSAATTDTQYF.

The gene calls are TRBV19 and TRBJ2-5, with 7 bases fitting TRBD1. CDR1 LNHDA and CDR2 SQIVND come from the germline V gene (reference sequence). V lost 1 base and J lost 5; bases outside the gene matches: 7. This CDR3 is 15 amino acids long. CDR3 DNA sequence: TGTGCCAGTAGTATAGCGAGGACAGGTGGCGAGACCCAGTACTTC. Protein sequence: CASSIARTGGETQYF.

The V and J genes are TRBV6-1 and TRBJ2-7; no clear D gene. There are 13 residues in the CDR3. The germline V and J ends were trimmed by 5 bases and 4 bases, with 12 bases remaining between them. The germline V gene encodes CDR1 MNHNS and CDR2 SASEGT. In DNA form, the CDR3 reads TGTGCCAGCAGTTTGACTGGCGCGTACGAGCAGTACTTC. It yields the protein CASSLTGAYEQYF.

The chain has TRBV6-6 and TRBJ1-5; D possibly corresponds to TRBD1 (5 bases). With 2 bases removed from V and 6 bases from J, the gap between germline ends came to 14 bases. Germline-derived CDR1 and CDR2 are MNHNY and SVGAGI (reference sequence). This CDR3 is 15 amino acids long. CDR3 DNA sequence: TGTGCCAGCAGTTACCCAGGGCCACCAAGTCAGCCCCAGCATTTT. Amino acid sequence: CASSYPGPPSQPQHF.

The V gene is TRBV10-3, the J gene TRBJ2-5; 7 positions match TRBD1. The better agreement between TRBJ2-7 and the DNA end casts doubt on the J call. The CDR3 is 15 amino acids. Germline V CDR1 and CDR2: ENHRY, SYGVKD. Written as DNA, the CDR3 is TGTGCCATCAGCGCAACAGGGGATGGAGCCTACGAGCAGTACTTC. Translating it yields CAISATGDGAYEQYF.

DNA for the CDR3: TGTGCCAGCAGCTCGCCCACAGATACGCAGTATTTT. Residues: CASSSPTDTQYF. The chain joins TRBV28 to TRBJ2-3, with D uncertain. V was cut by 6 bases and J by 2 bases, with 6 bases left in between. Germline CDR1 MDHEN, CDR2 SYDVKM. There are 12 residues in the CDR3.

The chain is built from TRBV6-1 and TRBJ2-7, with TRBD1 matching over 8 bases. Germline-derived CDR1 and CDR2 are MNHNS and SASEGT. With 5 bases clipped from V and 10 bases from J, the junction kept 4 bases outside the gene matches. The CDR3 runs to 11 residues. The CDR3 DNA reads as TGTGCCAGCAGTCTTGGGACAGGCCAGTACTTC. Amino acids: CASSLGTGQYF.

The chain is built from TRBV12-2 and TRBJ2-3; the D call in the table, TRBD2, was not verified against the DNA. TRBV12-2 is marked as a pseudogene. The CDR3 totals 19 residues. As DNA, the CDR3 is TGTGCAAGTCGCTTAAAAAGCTCCCCTAGCGGGAGCGGCACAGATACGCAGTATTTT. Translation gives CASRLKSSPSGSGTDTQYF.

The rearrangement joins TRBV6-6 to TRBJ2-3; the match to TRBD1 covers 8 bases. J lost 3 bases, V lost 5 bases, and 4 bases had no gene match. This CDR3 region has 14 residues. Germline lookup yields CDR1 MNHNY and CDR2 SVGAGI (reference sequence). CDR3 DNA: TGTGCCAGCAGTCGCAGGGGGCTTACAGATACGCAGTATTTT. This sequence encodes CASSRRGLTDTQYF.

The chain couples TRBV19 to TRBJ2-2; D gene uncertain. In germline, CDR1 is LNHDA, CDR2 SQIVND (reference sequence). Trimming left V 8 bases short and J 8 bases short, with 18 bases between. This CDR3 region has 14 residues. The CDR3 nucleotides read TGTGCCAGTGCCCGGGCCGACGCCGGGGGGGAGCTGTTTTTT. It is translated as CASARADAGGELFF.

V usage is TRBV19 and J usage is TRBJ2-1; 8 bases align to TRBD1. V lost 4 bases to trimming and J lost 6 bases; unmatched junction nucleotides: 14. The CDR3 is 17 amino acids. Germline values: CDR1 LNHDA, CDR2 SQIVND (reference sequence). The CDR3 nucleotides are TGTGCCAGTAGTAAAATACAGGGGGTGGGAGGTACCAATGAGCAGTTCTTC. Translating gives CASSKIQGVGGTNEQFF.

The rearrangement links TRBV19 to TRBJ2-3; 8 positions match TRBD2. Germline V gene lookup returns CDR1 LNHDA and CDR2 SQIVND (reference sequence). With 6 bases clipped from V and 2 bases from J, the junction kept 4 bases outside the gene matches. This CDR3 is 14 amino acids long. CDR3 DNA: TGTGCCAGTAGCCCTAGCGGGTTCACAGATACGCAGTATTTT. It translates to CASSPSGFTDTQYF.

V and J are TRBV7-9 and TRBJ2-7; possibly TRBD1 for D (7 bases). Deletions cut 3 bases from V and 5 bases from J, with 11 bases between. Germline lookup yields CDR1 SEHNR and CDR2 FQNEAQ (reference sequence). This CDR3 is 13 amino acids long. Written as DNA, the CDR3 is TGTGCCAGCAGCTTCAGGGGGGCCCACGAGCAGTACTTC. Encoded protein: CASSFRGAHEQYF. The variable domain in full, with the rest retrieved from reference TRBV7-9 and TRBJ2-7, is DTGVSQNPRHKITKRGQNVTFRCDPISEHNRLYWYRQTLGQGPEFLTYFQNEAQLEKSRLLSDRFSAERPKGSFSTLEIQRTEQGDSAMYLCASSFRGAHEQYFGPGTRLTVT.

The V gene is TRBV19, the J gene TRBJ2-7; TRBD1 matches 9 bases. In germline, CDR1 is LNHDA, CDR2 SQIVND (reference sequence). The junction had 5 bases not matched to a gene; V was cut back by 5 bases and J by 3 bases. The CDR3 sequence is 14 residues long. The CDR3 protein is CASSPRQGVYEQYF. CDR3 sequence (DNA): TGTGCCAGTAGTCCGCGACAGGGGGTCTACGAGCAGTACTTC.

This clone has a single count. The chain carries TRBV2 and TRBJ2-3; weak D call: TRBD1 (6 bases). V was clipped by 3 bases and J by 1 base, with 11 bases between them. The CDR3 runs 15 residues. Germline V CDR1 and CDR2: SNHLY, FYNNEI. CDR3 sequence (DNA): TGTGCCAGCAGTGAGGGGGCAGGGGGCACAGATACGCAGTATTTT. It is translated as CASSEGAGGTDTQYF.

The genes are TRBV19 and TRBJ1-5; TRBD1 matches at 9 bases. Germline lookup yields CDR1 LNHDA and CDR2 SQIVND (reference sequence). CDR3 length: 15 amino acids. Trimming removed 5 bases from V and 1 base from J; junction bases left unmatched: 3. CDR3 coding DNA: TGTGCCAGTAGTTTACAGGGGGCGAGCAATCAGCCCCAGCATTTT. The encoded protein is CASSLQGASNQPQHF.

This rearrangement joins TRBV18 to TRBJ2-5; no clear D. V gave up 3 bases and J gave up 3 bases, with 8 bases separating them. The CDR3 extends over 13 amino acids. The germline CDR1 and CDR2 sequences are KGHSH and LQKENI. CDR3 nucleotides: TGTGCCAGCTCACCTGGAGCTGAAGAGACCCAGTACTTC. Translation: CASSPGAEETQYF.

This sequence joins TRBV18 and TRBJ2-6; D is unclear. V was shortened by 4 bases and J by 4 bases, with 11 bases between the two germline ends. The CDR3 loop spans 15 amino acids. Looked up from germline, CDR1 is KGHSH and CDR2 is LQKENI. This CDR3 is CASSRARQGANVLTF. The DNA of the CDR3 is TGTGCCAGCTCACGAGCCAGGCAGGGGGCCAACGTCCTGACTTTC.

The chain links TRBV30 to TRBJ1-4; D possibly corresponds to TRBD1 (5 bases). Trimming cost V 7 bases and J 7 bases, with 13 bases left between them. CDR1 is GTSNPN, CDR2 SVGIG, per germline (reference sequence). The CDR3 is made up of 12 amino acids. In nucleotides, the CDR3 is TGTGCCTCCAGGGTTCTCGGTGAAAAACTGTTTTTT. Amino acid sequence: CASRVLGEKLFF.

V usage is TRBV7-2 and J usage is TRBJ2-2, with TRBD1 as a possible D gene (5 bases). CDR3 length equals 14 residues. V was cut by 0 bases and J by 7 bases, with 9 bases left in between. Germline CDR1 is SGHTA and CDR2 is FQGNSA. The chain's CDR3 is CASSLAQGIGELFF. DNA for the CDR3: TGTGCCAGCAGCTTAGCCCAGGGAATCGGGGAGCTGTTTTTT.

The chain employs TRBV2 and TRBJ2-1; TRBD2 agrees at 7 bases. This CDR3 spans 13 amino acids. In germline, CDR1 is SNHLY, CDR2 FYNNEI. The V gene end was trimmed by 6 bases and the J gene end by 9 bases; junction bases not matched to a gene: 8. The CDR3 coding sequence is TGTGCCAGCAGAAAGGGGAGGGAGGGTGAGCAGTTCTTC. It codes for CASRKGREGEQFF.